This T cell receptor (beta chain) was captured in a study of blood T cells in healthy people across ages. Study summary: Researchers report that template switching captured about one barcoded beta molecule per two T cells. Study-wide points: Roughly linear declines in TCR beta diversity per million T cells occurred with age.

The use of a sample-barcoded 5' primer and a J-beta primer mix characterized a second PCR of about 7 to 12 cycles. Unique molecular identifiers of 12 random nucleotides labeled each cDNA. TCRdb processed the 5' RACE reads anew with MiXCR; each CDR3 protein has one entry. The table includes over a million distinct CDR3 sequences, 40% to 50% detected once. About this clonotype: Its antigen remains unknown.

The CDR3 totals 14 residues. Germline CDR1 MNHNS, CDR2 SASEGT. V was pared by 6 bases and J by 3 bases, with 13 bases between. The rearrangement joins TRBV6-1 to TRBJ2-3; D remains unclear. This sequence was found in a woman under 30 in good health. Material for sequencing was blood. The CDR3 sequence is CASRYFMATDTQYF. The CDR3 DNA sequence: TGTGCCAGCAGATACTTTATGGCGACAGATACGCAGTATTTT.